This T cell receptor (beta chain) was documented in a study of technical replicates of blood from several donors. Method: immunoSEQ multiplex PCR; TCRdb's copy keeps in-frame clones and lacks some. The table includes over 60,000 clones, 93% detected once. V trimming: 1 base; J trimming: 4 bases; junction bases outside the gene matches: 7. Germline CDR1 MNHNS, CDR2 SASEGT. The CDR3 length is 16 residues. The chain is built from TRBV6-1 and TRBJ1-3; 7 bases are a match to TRBD1. Sequencing was performed on T cells isolated from PBMCs. The clonotype was recovered from a human donor in good health. In nucleotides, the CDR3 is TGTGCCAGCAGTGAAGGACAGGGACTCGCCGGAAACACCATATATTTT. It encodes CASSEGQGLAGNTIYF.